This record concerns one TCR beta chain sequence. Germline lookup yields CDR1 MNHEY and CDR2 SVGAGI. Trimming left V 4 bases short and J 1 base short, with 7 bases between. The CDR3 is 14 amino acids. TCRdb's copy holds only in-frame clones and misses some; the assay was immunoSEQ multiplex PCR. Of 49,000 or so clones in the sample, 92% were seen once. These data originate in a study of T cell changes during pregnancy in multiple sclerosis. The receptor comes from a female donor in good health, enrolled as a control in a pregnancy study. V gene TRBV6-5 combines with J gene TRBJ2-2; D may be TRBD2 (6 bases). Sequencing was performed on CD4+ T cells from peripheral blood mononuclear cells, taken in the second trimester of pregnancy. The CDR3 reads CASSSRGNTGELFF. Here the CDR3 DNA reads TGTGCCAGCAGTTCGCGGGGGAACACCGGGGAGCTGTTTTTT.